These 17 T cell receptor beta chains came from one sample sequenced in a study of beta chain features in type 1 diabetes. Expressed TCRB transcripts were sequenced after all isolated RNA was converted to cDNA. TCRdb's copy holds only in-frame clones and misses some; the assay was immunoSEQ multiplex PCR. The repertoire holds under 50,000 clones, roughly half seen once, with roughly 2.1% in the top ten. The sample consisted of Tregs from blood. The receptors shown here come from a woman aged 18-29 years in good health.

The J gene is TRBJ2-7, the V gene TRBV18; D possibly corresponds to TRBD1 (6 bases). The germline V gene encodes CDR1 KGHSH and CDR2 LQKENI. The CDR3 sequence is 12 residues long. V lost 6 bases to trimming and J lost 5 bases, with 11 bases between them. CDR3 nucleotides: TGTGCCAGCTCGCCATACAGGGACGAGCAGTACTTC. It is translated as CASSPYRDEQYF. Complete variable domain (other parts from reference TRBV18 and TRBJ2-7): NAGVMQNPRHLVRRRGQEARLRCSPMKGHSHVYWYRQLPEEGLKFMVYLQKENIIDESGMPKERFSAEFPKEGPSILRIQQVVRGDSAAYFCASSPYRDEQYFGPGTRLTVT.

V and J are TRBV2 and TRBJ2-1; tentatively, D is TRBD2 (6 bases). The germline gives CDR1 SNHLY, CDR2 FYNNEI. The CDR3 consists of 14 residues. The V gene lost 1 base and the J gene lost 12 bases, with 16 bases spanning the gap. This CDR3 is CASSEGLPCGMQFF. In DNA form, the CDR3 reads TGTGCCAGCAGTGAAGGACTACCCTGCGGGATGCAGTTCTTC.

In this sample, this clone turned up a few times. The chain couples TRBV7-9 to TRBJ1-1, with TRBD1 as a possible D gene (5 bases). The germline V gene encodes CDR1 SEHNR and CDR2 FQNEAQ (reference sequence). Trimming took off 5 bases at V and 4 bases at J, with 14 bases between the two ends. The CDR3 contains 14 residues. The CDR3, as DNA: TGTGCCAGCAGCCAACCCACAGGCTCCACTGAAGCTTTCTTT. Translated: CASSQPTGSTEAFF.

With regard to this clone: The sample has other DNA sequences that encode this CDR3 too. The chain uses TRBV5-6 and TRBJ2-7; D is perhaps TRBD1 (6 bases). Trimming cost V 0 bases and J 1 base, with 8 bases left between them. The CDR3 is made up of 14 amino acids. Germline-derived CDR1 and CDR2 are SGHDT and YYEEEE. CDR3 sequence reads: CASSLVGASYEQYF. As DNA, the CDR3 is TGTGCCAGCAGCTTGGTGGGGGCGTCCTACGAGCAGTACTTC.

The chain links TRBV16 to TRBJ1-2, with D perhaps matching TRBD1 (5 bases). CDR3 length equals 15 residues. CDR1 and CDR2 (germline): KGHSY, FQNENV. Trimming pared 3 bases from V and 3 bases from J, leaving 14 bases between. As DNA, the CDR3 is TGTGCCAGCAGCCAGAGTACGGGGGGGTACTATGGCTACACCTTC. Its protein is CASSQSTGGYYGYTF.

This chain connects TRBV6-1 to TRBJ2-5; D possibly corresponds to TRBD1 (6 bases). The J call may not be correct, given that the DNA end is closer to TRBJ2-7. CDR1 and CDR2 from the germline V gene are MNHNS and SASEGT. CDR3 length: 15 amino acids. The CDR3 bases are TGTGCCAGCAGTGGAGGGCAGGGGACACAGTACGAGCAGTACTTC. Protein sequence: CASSGGQGTQYEQYF.

In its sample, this clone was seen a few times. The V gene is TRBV29-1, the J gene TRBJ2-1, with 9 bases matching TRBD2. V dropped 5 bases and J dropped 6; count of bases not matched to a gene: 5. The CDR3 extends over 13 amino acids. The V gene's germline CDR1 is SQVTM and CDR2 ANQGSEA. CDR3 in amino acids: CSVRLAGSNEQFF. CDR3 DNA: TGCAGCGTTAGGCTAGCGGGGAGCAATGAGCAGTTCTTC.

V and J are TRBV28 and TRBJ2-3; D might be TRBD1 (6 bases). V was clipped by 3 bases and J by 13 bases, with 11 bases between them. This CDR3 region has 11 residues. Germline CDR1 is MDHEN and CDR2 is SYDVKM. In DNA, the CDR3 is TGTGCCAGCAGTTTTCAGGGGAAGGAGTATTTT. Its translation is CASSFQGKEYF.

This clone was counted a few times. The genes are TRBV5-5 and TRBJ2-5, with 8 bases identical to TRBD2. The CDR3 has 15 amino acids. The germline gives CDR1 SGHKS, CDR2 YYEKEE (reference sequence). V dropped 0 bases and J dropped 1; count of bases not matched to a gene: 2. CDR3 sequence (DNA): TGTGCCAGCAGCTTGGACGGGAGGGCCCAAGAGACCCAGTACTTC. Translating gives CASSLDGRAQETQYF.

V and J are TRBV5-1 and TRBJ2-5, with D tentatively TRBD2 (5 bases). CDR3 length: 13 residues. The V and J ends lost 4 bases and 0 bases respectively, with 7 bases between them. Germline CDR1 SGHRS, CDR2 YFSETQ. The CDR3 DNA reads as TGCGCCAGCAGCGCCGGGGACCAAGAGACCCAGTACTTC. Encoded protein: CASSAGDQETQYF. The whole variable domain, filled in from reference TRBV5-1 and TRBJ2-5, reads KAGVTQTPRYLIKTRGQQVTLSCSPISGHRSVSWYQQTPGQGLQFLFEYFSETQRNKGNFPGRFSGRQFSNSRSEMNVSTLELGDSALYLCASSAGDQETQYFGPGTRLLVL.

The V and J genes are TRBV5-1 and TRBJ2-7; D might be TRBD1 (6 bases). V was clipped by 2 bases and J by 2 bases, with 11 bases between them. Germline CDR1 SGHRS, CDR2 YFSETQ. The CDR3 totals 14 residues. CDR3 nucleotide sequence: TGCGCCAGCAGCTTTATTCAGGGGCCCTACGAGCAGTACTTC. Translating gives CASSFIQGPYEQYF.

The J gene is TRBJ2-1, the V gene TRBV27; 8 positions match TRBD2. CDR1 is MNHEY, CDR2 SMNVEV, per germline (reference sequence). The CDR3 loop spans 18 amino acids. Losses at the gene ends were 2 bases for V and 4 bases for J; bases not matched to a gene: 13. This chain's CDR3 is CASSLNWLAGAPYNEQFF. The CDR3 region has the DNA TGTGCCAGCAGTTTAAATTGGCTAGCGGGCGCACCATACAATGAGCAGTTCTTC.

A word on this clone: The CDR3 does not end in the conserved phenylalanine or tryptophan, so this is likely a read error. The V call is TRBV10-3, the J call TRBJ1-2, with D perhaps matching TRBD1 (6 bases). CDR1 is ENHRY and CDR2 is SYGVKD in the germline V gene. This CDR3 is built from 14 residues. V lost 6 bases to trimming and J lost 1 base, with 12 bases between them. CDR3 region: CAISQGTGNYGYTL. CDR3 DNA sequence: TGTGCCATCAGCCAGGGGACGGGTAACTATGGCTACACCCTC.

The rearrangement links TRBV6-6 to TRBJ1-4; 8 bases fit TRBD1. From germline, CDR1 is MNHNY and CDR2 SVGAGI (reference sequence). The CDR3 totals 13 residues. V lost 10 bases, J lost 3 bases, and 4 bases stayed unmatched. This chain's CDR3 is CAITGGANEKLFF. The CDR3 nucleotides are TGTGCCATCACAGGGGGGGCTAATGAAAAACTGTTTTTT.

For this clone: A read error is the likely source, as a far larger clone sits one nucleotide away. CDR3 in DNA: TGTGCCAGCAGCTGGACTAGCACAGATACGCAGTATTTT. Encoded protein: CASSWTSTDTQYF. The V and J genes are TRBV5-4 and TRBJ2-3, with D perhaps TRBD2 (5 bases). Trimming left V 3 bases short and J 0 bases short, with 5 bases between. Germline CDR1 is SGHNT and CDR2 is YYREEE (reference sequence). There are 13 residues in the CDR3. Combining the CDR3 with reference TRBV5-4 and TRBJ2-3 gives the whole variable domain ETGVTQSPTHLIKTRGQQVTLRCSSQSGHNTVSWYQQALGQGPQFIFQYYREEENGRGNFPPRFSGLQFPNYSSELNVNALELDDSALYLCASSWTSTDTQYFGPGTRLTVL.

The chain links TRBV23-1 to TRBJ2-3; no firm D call. TRBV23-1 belongs to the ORF category, with a function that is uncertain. The CDR3 consists of 15 residues. V lost 8 bases and J lost 0, with 15 bases in between. The CDR3 region has the DNA TGCGCCAGCCACTCCGGGTCCGGTAGCACAGATACGCAGTATTTT. Amino acid sequence: CASHSGSGSTDTQYF.

This clone has just one count. Its ends do not fully match the called genes, so a read error is possible. The CDR3 here is CAISGRGSTDTQYF. DNA for the CDR3: TGTGCCATCAGTGGACGGGGAAGCACAGATACGCAGTATTTT. This chain joins TRBV6-5 and TRBJ2-3; D might be TRBD2 (5 bases). Germline CDR1 reads MNHEY; CDR2 reads SVGAGI. The CDR3 sequence is 14 residues long.